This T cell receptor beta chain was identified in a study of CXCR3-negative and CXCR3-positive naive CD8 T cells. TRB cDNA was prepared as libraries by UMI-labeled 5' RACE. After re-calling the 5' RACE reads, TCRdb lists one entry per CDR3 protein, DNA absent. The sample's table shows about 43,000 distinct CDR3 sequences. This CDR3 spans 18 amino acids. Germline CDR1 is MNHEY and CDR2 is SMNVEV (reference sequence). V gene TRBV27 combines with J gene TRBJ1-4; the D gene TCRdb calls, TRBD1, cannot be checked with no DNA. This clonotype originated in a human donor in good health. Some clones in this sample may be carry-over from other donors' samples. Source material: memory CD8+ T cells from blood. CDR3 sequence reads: CASSYLSLRDGLNEKLFF.